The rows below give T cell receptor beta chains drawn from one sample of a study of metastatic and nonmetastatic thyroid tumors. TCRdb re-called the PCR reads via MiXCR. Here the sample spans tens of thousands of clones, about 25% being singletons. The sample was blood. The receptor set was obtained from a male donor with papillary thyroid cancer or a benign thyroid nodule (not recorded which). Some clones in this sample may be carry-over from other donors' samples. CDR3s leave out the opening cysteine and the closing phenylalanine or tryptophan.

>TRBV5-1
ASSLGQGEWYGYT
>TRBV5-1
ASSPSGEEGYEQY
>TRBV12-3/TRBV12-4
ASSFQGRNQPQH
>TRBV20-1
SALHSGRGTYKQY
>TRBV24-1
DTSAQRSYEQY
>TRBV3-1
ASTQDRYSGNTIY
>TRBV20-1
SARVGSCTDTQY
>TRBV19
ASRTRDRGQVDTEAF
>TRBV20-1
SAKGLAGEHEQY
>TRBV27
ASIYGRSYEQY
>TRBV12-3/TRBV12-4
ASSTWTGSVSTQY
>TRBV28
ASSFVGSVSPLH
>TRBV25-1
ASSETGGGWWGGTGNEQF
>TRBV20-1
SAREGLAPLH
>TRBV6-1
ASSERGAGGDTQY
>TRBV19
ASSITAYSNQPQH
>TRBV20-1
SATRQGTSPDTQY
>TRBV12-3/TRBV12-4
ASSPRDGERDRYT
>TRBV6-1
ASSNQGESYNEQF
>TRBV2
ASSDEQLNEKLF
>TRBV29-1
SVDRDRGYGYT
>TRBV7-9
ASSPTISYEQY
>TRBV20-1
SARDRGLAGGPSYEQY
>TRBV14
ASSQDTGQGTDTQY
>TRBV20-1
RAGEQGNTEAF
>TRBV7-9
ASSLAVEAGEQF
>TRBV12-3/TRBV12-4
ASSSIQGSGEAF
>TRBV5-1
ASSLIEVTGELF
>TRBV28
ASRTQGFGANVLT
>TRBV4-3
ASSQVKGPSPYEQY
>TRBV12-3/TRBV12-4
ASSLNSGANVLT
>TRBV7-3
ASSLTPDRVTDTQY
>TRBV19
ASSMSPGPNNEQF
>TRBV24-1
ATSEKDRFYGYT
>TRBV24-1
ATARLTGKNTEAF
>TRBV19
ASSQQNTGELF
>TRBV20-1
SAPTGGRGKNIQY
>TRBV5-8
ASSLLVAAVGEQF
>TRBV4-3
ASSLGGYGYT
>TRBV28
ASKYPRRGGSYNEQF
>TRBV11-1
ASSLGQGAYSGNTIY
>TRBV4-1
ASSQEGGGVSPLH
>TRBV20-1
SARDRASGEN
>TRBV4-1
ASRLSGVNTGELF
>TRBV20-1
SARDHRAYSGANVLT
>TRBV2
ASSPDISPLH
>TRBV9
ASSGDPEDGNTEAF
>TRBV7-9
ASSLAGVQSYNEQF
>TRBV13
ASSEGTGKTEAF
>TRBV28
ASSWDWEQY
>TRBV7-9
ASSGLAANYEQY
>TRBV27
ASSLSRDSMTQY
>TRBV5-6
ASSPGVRQGGTEAF
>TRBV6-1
ASICTGGDYNEQF
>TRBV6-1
ASSDGWGANVLT
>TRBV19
ASKQGYYGYT
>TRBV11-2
ASSLRWELNYEQY
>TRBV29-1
SVESQRPHYEQY